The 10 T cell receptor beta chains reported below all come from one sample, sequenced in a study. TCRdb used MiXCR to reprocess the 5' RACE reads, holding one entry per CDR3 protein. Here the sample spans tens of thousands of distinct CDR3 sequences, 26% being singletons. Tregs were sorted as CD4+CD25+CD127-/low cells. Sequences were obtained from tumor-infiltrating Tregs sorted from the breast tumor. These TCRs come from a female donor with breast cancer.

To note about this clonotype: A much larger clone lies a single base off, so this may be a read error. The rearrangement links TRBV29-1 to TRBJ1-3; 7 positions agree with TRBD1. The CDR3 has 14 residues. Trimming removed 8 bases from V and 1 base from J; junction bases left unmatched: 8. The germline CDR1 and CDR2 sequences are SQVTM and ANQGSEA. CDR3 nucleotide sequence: TGCAGCATTGGGTTGGGACAGTCTGGAAACACCATATATTTT. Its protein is CSIGLGQSGNTIYF.

The CDR3 loop reads CASHLGQGGTDTQYF. The CDR3 coding sequence is TGTGCCAGCCACTTGGGGCAGGGGGGCACAGATACGCAGTATTTT. The rearrangement links TRBV7-8 to TRBJ2-3, with 7 bases that match TRBD1. Germline values: CDR1 SGHVS, CDR2 FQNEAQ. J lost 1 base, V lost 8 bases, and 9 bases had no gene match. The length of the CDR3 is 15 residues.

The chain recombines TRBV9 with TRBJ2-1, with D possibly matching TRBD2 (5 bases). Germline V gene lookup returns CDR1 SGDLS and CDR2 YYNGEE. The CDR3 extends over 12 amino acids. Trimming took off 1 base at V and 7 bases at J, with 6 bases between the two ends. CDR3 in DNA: TGTGCCAGCAGCGTAACTAGAAATGAGCAGTTCTTC. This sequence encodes CASSVTRNEQFF.

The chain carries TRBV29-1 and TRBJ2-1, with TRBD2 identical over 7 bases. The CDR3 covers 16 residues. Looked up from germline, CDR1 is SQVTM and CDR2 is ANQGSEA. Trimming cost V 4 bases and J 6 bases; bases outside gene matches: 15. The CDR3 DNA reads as TGCAGCGTTGTTATGCGGGAGAGCTCTTTGGGCAATGAGCAGTTCTTC. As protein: CSVVMRESSLGNEQFF.

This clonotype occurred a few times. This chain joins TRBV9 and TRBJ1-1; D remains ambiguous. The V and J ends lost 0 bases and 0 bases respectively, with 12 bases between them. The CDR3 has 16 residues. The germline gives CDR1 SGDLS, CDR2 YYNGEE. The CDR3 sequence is CASSVGGGDMNTEAFF. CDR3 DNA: TGTGCCAGCAGCGTAGGGGGTGGAGACATGAACACTGAAGCTTTCTTT.

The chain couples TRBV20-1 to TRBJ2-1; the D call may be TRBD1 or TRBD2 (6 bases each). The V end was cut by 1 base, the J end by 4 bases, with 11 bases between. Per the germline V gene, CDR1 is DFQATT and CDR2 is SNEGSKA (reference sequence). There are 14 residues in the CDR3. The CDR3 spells CSARGGASYNEQFF. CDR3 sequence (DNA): TGCAGTGCTAGAGGGGGGGCCTCTTACAATGAGCAGTTCTTC.

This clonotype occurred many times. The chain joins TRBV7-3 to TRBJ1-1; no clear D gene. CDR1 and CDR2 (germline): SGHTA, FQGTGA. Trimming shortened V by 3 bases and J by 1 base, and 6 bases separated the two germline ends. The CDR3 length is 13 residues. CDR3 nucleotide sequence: TGTGCCAGCAGCTTCGACACGAACACTGAAGCTTTCTTT. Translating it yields CASSFDTNTEAFF. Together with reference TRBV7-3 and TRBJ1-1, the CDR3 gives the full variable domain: GAGVSQTPSNKVTEKGKYVELRCDPISGHTALYWYRQSLGQGPEFLIYFQGTGAADDSGLPNDRFFAVRPEGSVSTLKIQRTERGDSAVYLCASSFDTNTEAFFGQGTRLTVV.

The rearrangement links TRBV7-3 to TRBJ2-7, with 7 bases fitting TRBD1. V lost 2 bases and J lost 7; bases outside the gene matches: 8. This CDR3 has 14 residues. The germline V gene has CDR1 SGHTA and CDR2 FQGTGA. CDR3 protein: CASSLRGGTGEQYF. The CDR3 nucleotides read TGTGCCAGCAGCTTACGAGGGGGCACAGGGGAGCAGTACTTC.

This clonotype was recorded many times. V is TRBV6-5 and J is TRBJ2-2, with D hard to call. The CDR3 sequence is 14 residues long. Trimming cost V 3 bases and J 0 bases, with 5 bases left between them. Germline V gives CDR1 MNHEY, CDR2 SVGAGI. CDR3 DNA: TGTGCCAGCAGTTATGAGGCGAACACCGGGGAGCTGTTTTTT. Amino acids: CASSYEANTGELFF.

CDR3 DNA: TGTGCCAGCAGCTTAGCTCCGGGATCAGGAATTAAAGAGCTGTTTTTT. As protein: CASSLAPGSGIKELFF. V and J are TRBV11-1 and TRBJ2-2, with D possibly matching TRBD2 (5 bases). CDR1 and CDR2 (germline): SGHAT, FQDESV (reference sequence). Trimming cost V 0 bases and J 11 bases, with 19 bases left between them. The CDR3 extends over 16 amino acids.